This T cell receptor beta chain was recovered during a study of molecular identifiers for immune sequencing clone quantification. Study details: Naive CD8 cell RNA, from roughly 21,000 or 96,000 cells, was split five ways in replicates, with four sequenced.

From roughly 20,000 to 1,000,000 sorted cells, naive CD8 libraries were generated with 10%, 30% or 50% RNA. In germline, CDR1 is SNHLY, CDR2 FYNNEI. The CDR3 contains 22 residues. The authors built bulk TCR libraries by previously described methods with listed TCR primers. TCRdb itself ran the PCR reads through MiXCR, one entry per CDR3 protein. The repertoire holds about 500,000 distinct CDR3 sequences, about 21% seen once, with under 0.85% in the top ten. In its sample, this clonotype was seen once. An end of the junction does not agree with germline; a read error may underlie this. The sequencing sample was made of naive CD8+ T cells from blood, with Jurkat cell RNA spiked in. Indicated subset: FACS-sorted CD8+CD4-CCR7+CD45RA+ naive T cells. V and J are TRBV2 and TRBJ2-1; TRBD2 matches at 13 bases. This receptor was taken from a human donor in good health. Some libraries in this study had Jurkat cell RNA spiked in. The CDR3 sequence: CASSGTKSVLAGGRLYGVERFF. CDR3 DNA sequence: TGTGCCAGCAGTGGAACAAAATCGGTACTAGCGGGGGGGCGCCTGTATGGGGTTGAGCGGTTCTTC.